This TCR beta chain was found in a study of radiotherapy plus CTLA-4 blockade in lung cancer. About this clone itself: Other nucleotide sequences in the sample specify the same CDR3.

Those with chemo-refractory metastatic non-small-cell lung cancer were treated with focal radiation combined with CTLA-4 blockade using ipilimumab. Using immunoSEQ multiplex PCR, the repertoire was profiled, and TCRdb retains in-frame clones only, with some absent. The profile shows 90,000 to 95,000 clones, under 90% of them singletons. From germline, CDR1 is SGHRS and CDR2 YFSETQ. The CDR3 totals 13 residues. With 0 bases removed from V and 5 bases from J, the gap between germline ends came to 8 bases. The J gene is TRBJ2-5, the V gene TRBV5-1; TRBD2 is a possible D gene (7 bases). Sequenced material: peripheral blood, taken from a patient treated with radiotherapy plus ipilimumab. The TCR sequence derives from a human donor with non-small cell lung cancer who had stable disease on radiotherapy plus ipilimumab. The CDR3 nucleotides read TGCGCCAGCAGCTTGGGGGGGGGCGAGACCCAGTACTTC. This encodes CASSLGGGETQYF.